The 2 T cell receptor beta chains in this list originate from one sample, sequenced in a study of blood T cell repertoires in COVID-19. The table came from immunoSEQ multiplex PCR; TCRdb's copy has only in-frame clones and leaves some out. The sample holds about 190,000 clones, roughly 83% seen once. The sequencing input was PBMCs or T cells enriched from blood (not recorded which). Receptors were obtained from a woman under 40 who had recovered from COVID-19.

J is TRBJ1-1 and V is TRBV6-4, with no clear D. V was shortened by 4 bases and J by 0 bases, with 6 bases between the two germline ends. The germline gives CDR1 MRHNA, CDR2 SNTAGT. The CDR3 spans 13 residues. In DNA, the CDR3 is TGTGCCAGCAGTGTAGCATTGAACACTGAAGCTTTCTTT. Translating it yields CASSVALNTEAFF.

The CDR3 region has the DNA TGTGCCAGCAGCGGACTAGCGGGTTCCGGGGAGCTGTTTTTT. This sequence encodes CASSGLAGSGELFF. This sequence joins TRBV7-8 and TRBJ2-2; TRBD2 agrees at 11 bases. The length of the CDR3 is 14 residues. The germline V gene has CDR1 SGHVS and CDR2 FQNEAQ. With V trimmed by 5 bases and J by 6 bases, 2 bases remained unmatched. Variable domain in full (rest from reference TRBV7-8 and TRBJ2-2): GAGVSQSPRYKVAKRGQDVALRCDPISGHVSLFWYQQALGQGPEFLTYFQNEAQLDKSGLPSDRFFAERPEGSVSTLKIQRTQQEDSAVYLCASSGLAGSGELFFGEGSRLTVL.